These 23 T cell receptor beta chains were all obtained from the same sample, sequenced in a study of T cells in Graves' hyperthyroidism and ophthalmopathy. The TCR beta CDR3 regions underwent amplification using RNA transcripts as the source. HTBI primers were employed in a first-round RT-PCR of the TCR CDR3. MiXCR, applied by TCRdb to the multiplex PCR reads, yields one record per CDR3 protein. Of about 640,000 distinct CDR3 sequences listed, 20% were seen once; the top ten hold 30% to 40%. The sample consisted of blood. These receptors were taken from a young man with Graves' ophthalmopathy.

The chain combines TRBV4-1 with TRBJ2-7; D is possibly TRBD1 (6 bases). The germline V gene has CDR1 MGHRA and CDR2 YSYEKL. Trimming stripped 8 bases from V and 0 bases from J, with 20 bases between. CDR3 size: 16 residues. CDR3 loop: CASAPYFGTNSYEQYF. CDR3 DNA: TGCGCCAGCGCGCCCTATTTCGGGACAAACTCCTACGAGCAGTACTTC.

This clonotype was recorded at least ten times. The rearrangement links TRBV7-9 to TRBJ2-7; no reliable D call. CDR1 SEHNR and CDR2 FQNEAQ come from the germline V gene (reference sequence). Deletions cut 1 base from V and 0 bases from J, with 7 bases between. CDR3 length equals 14 residues. The CDR3: CASSLDGFSYEQYF. DNA for the CDR3: TGTGCCAGCAGCTTAGACGGCTTCTCCTACGAGCAGTACTTC.

There are many counts of this clonotype. The V call is TRBV5-1, the J call TRBJ1-1; D is ambiguous. The CDR3 extends over 14 amino acids. CDR1 is SGHRS and CDR2 is YFSETQ in the germline V gene. Trimming left V 4 bases short and J 0 bases short, with 10 bases between. DNA of the CDR3: TGCGCCAGCAGCGTTAATCAGGTGAACACTGAAGCTTTCTTT. Protein sequence: CASSVNQVNTEAFF.

V and J are TRBV7-3 and TRBJ2-2; D unclear. There are 14 residues in the CDR3. V lost 2 bases, J lost 3 bases, and 7 bases lay in between. Germline values: CDR1 SGHTA, CDR2 FQGTGA. The CDR3 loop is CASSLGSHTGELFF. The CDR3 coding sequence is TGTGCCAGCAGCTTAGGGTCCCACACCGGGGAGCTGTTTTTT.

The J gene is TRBJ2-7, the V gene TRBV30, with D possibly matching TRBD2 (6 bases). The CDR3 sequence is 13 residues long. CDR1 GTSNPN and CDR2 SVGIG come from the germline V gene (reference sequence). Trimming removed 7 bases from V and 3 bases from J, with 16 bases in between. The CDR3 spells CASIKRAHYEQYF. In DNA form, the CDR3 reads TGTGCCTCCATAAAGCGGGCCCACTACGAGCAGTACTTC.

The V call is TRBV9, the J call TRBJ2-3; 12 bases map to TRBD2. CDR3 length: 17 residues. With V trimmed by 4 bases and J by 4 bases, 10 bases remained unmatched. Germline CDR1 reads SGDLS; CDR2 reads YYNGEE. CDR3 residues: CASSPLYLAGGPDTQYF. DNA of the CDR3: TGTGCCAGCAGCCCCCTCTATCTAGCGGGAGGGCCAGATACGCAGTATTTT.

This clonotype was counted ten times or more. The gene calls are TRBV29-1 and TRBJ1-1; D might be TRBD1 (6 bases). Trimming pared 6 bases from V and 2 bases from J, leaving 13 bases between. This CDR3 is 13 amino acids long. Germline CDR1 SQVTM, CDR2 ANQGSEA. The CDR3 nucleotides are TGCAGCGTCGCAAGGACAGTAAACACTGAAGCTTTCTTT. Protein sequence: CSVARTVNTEAFF.

Of note for this clonotype: Given a much more abundant clone one base away, this may be a read error. The chain carries TRBV11-2 and TRBJ2-1; the D gene is possibly TRBD1 (6 bases). Germline CDR1 reads SGHAT; CDR2 reads FQNNGV. Trimming stripped 5 bases from V and 10 bases from J, with 21 bases between. The CDR3 length is 15 residues. The CDR3 DNA reads as TGTGCCAGCAGCCCGTCTTACACAGGGTCCTACGAGCAGTTCTTC. Its translation is CASSPSYTGSYEQFF.

This clonotype was recorded once. The junction does not match germline at one end; this may be a read error. The CDR3, as DNA: TGCGCCAGCAGACAAGGCGCCCTCAGGGGGTACAATGAGCAGTTCTTC. Its protein product is CASRQGALRGYNEQFF. The chain carries TRBV4-1 and TRBJ2-1, with 7 positions matching TRBD1. The CDR3 runs to 16 residues. Germline CDR1 MGHRA, CDR2 YSYEKL.

The chain uses TRBV11-2 and TRBJ2-3; 16 bases are a match to TRBD2. This CDR3 region has 18 residues. V shed 5 bases, J shed 0 bases, and the junction held 5 bases outside the gene matches. Germline loops: CDR1 SGHAT, CDR2 FQNNGV. This chain's CDR3 is CASSPGLAGGPSTDTQYF. The CDR3 region has the DNA TGTGCCAGCAGCCCGGGACTAGCGGGAGGGCCTAGCACAGATACGCAGTATTTT.

This chain uses TRBV4-1 with TRBJ2-3; D is possibly TRBD1 (5 bases). This CDR3 has 17 residues. CDR1 and CDR2 from the germline V gene are MGHRA and YSYEKL. Trimming shortened V by 0 bases and J by 4 bases, and 17 bases separated the two germline ends. The CDR3 nucleotides are TGCGCCAGCAGCCAAGATCCAGGGAAATCACCCCCAGATACGCAGTATTTT. Its protein product is CASSQDPGKSPPDTQYF.

The CDR3 reads CASSERGQGNYEQYF. The CDR3 DNA reads as TGTGCCAGCAGCGAAAGGGGACAGGGGAACTACGAGCAGTACTTC. The chain couples TRBV6-1 to TRBJ2-7, with 10 bases lining up with TRBD1. The CDR3 runs 15 residues. Germline loops: CDR1 MNHNS, CDR2 SASEGT. Trimming removed 6 bases from V and 3 bases from J; junction bases left unmatched: 8.

V and J are TRBV20-1 and TRBJ1-5, with TRBD1 as a possible D gene (5 bases). The germline CDR1 and CDR2 sequences are DFQATT and SNEGSKA (reference sequence). The V gene lost 1 base and the J gene lost 0 bases, with 10 bases spanning the gap. The CDR3 extends over 15 amino acids. This CDR3 is CSARVDSSSNQPQHF. CDR3 nucleotides: TGCAGTGCTAGAGTAGACAGTAGTAGCAATCAGCCCCAGCATTTT.

The CDR3 protein is CASVLWYPNTEAFF. The CDR3 DNA reads as TGTGCCAGCGTTCTCTGGTACCCGAACACTGAAGCTTTCTTT. This rearrangement joins TRBV6-1 to TRBJ1-1; no reliable D call. Germline V gene data show CDR1 as MNHNS and CDR2 as SASEGT. CDR3 size: 14 residues. Trimming removed 8 bases at V and 1 base at J, with 14 bases between.

J is TRBJ1-2 and V is TRBV28; D gene ambiguous. This CDR3 has 14 residues. The V end was cut by 5 bases, the J end by 0 bases, with 10 bases between. Germline CDR1 reads MDHEN; CDR2 reads SYDVKM. The DNA for the CDR3 is TGTGCCAGCAGTGTAAGTCAGGCTAACTATGGCTACACCTTC. This codes for CASSVSQANYGYTF.

The CDR3: CAIQQRSSTDTQYF. The CDR3 DNA sequence: TGTGCCATCCAGCAGCGGTCTAGCACAGATACGCAGTATTTT. The gene calls are TRBV28 and TRBJ2-3; the D gene is possibly TRBD2 (5 bases). CDR1 is MDHEN, CDR2 SYDVKM, per germline. Trimming took 10 bases from V and 0 from J, leaving 14 bases between them. The CDR3 contains 14 residues.

The chain links TRBV4-3 to TRBJ2-1; D not certain. This CDR3 region has 15 residues. Per germline, CDR1 LGHNA and CDR2 YSLEER. V shed 0 bases and J shed 0 bases, with 6 bases lying between them. The chain's CDR3 is CASSQEGSSYNEQFF. In DNA form, the CDR3 reads TGCGCCAGCAGCCAAGAGGGTAGCTCCTACAATGAGCAGTTCTTC.

This clonotype was seen more than once but under ten times. The chain couples TRBV30 to TRBJ2-7; 8 bases match TRBD2. This CDR3 is 11 amino acids long. CDR1 and CDR2 (germline): GTSNPN, SVGIG (reference sequence). V trimming: 6 bases; J trimming: 10 bases; junction bases outside the gene matches: 8. This CDR3 is CACTGGADQYF. CDR3 DNA sequence: TGTGCCTGCACGGGGGGGGCAGATCAGTACTTC.

This clonotype has just a few counts. This rearrangement joins TRBV6-5 to TRBJ1-2; 7 nucleotides match TRBD1. The germline CDR1 and CDR2 sequences are MNHEY and SVGAGI. V shed 2 bases, J shed 8 bases, and the junction held 11 bases outside the gene matches. The CDR3 loop spans 15 amino acids. This chain's CDR3 is CASSYGTETPSGYTF. DNA for the CDR3: TGTGCCAGCAGTTACGGGACAGAAACGCCCTCAGGCTACACCTTC.

This clonotype came up many times. V is TRBV7-8 and J is TRBJ1-3; D unclear. Trimming pared 2 bases from V and 6 bases from J, leaving 5 bases between. The germline CDR1 and CDR2 sequences are SGHVS and FQNEAQ. The CDR3 loop spans 12 amino acids. The CDR3 sequence is CASSLQPNTIYF. In DNA, the CDR3 is TGTGCCAGCAGCTTACAACCAAACACCATATATTTT.

There are many counts of this clonotype. This sequence joins TRBV11-2 and TRBJ2-5; D gene uncertain. The CDR3 sequence is 15 residues long. Germline assignment: CDR1 SGHAT and CDR2 FQNNGV. V shed 8 bases and J shed 4 bases, with 20 bases lying between them. The DNA of the CDR3 is TGTGCCAGCTCCGAGACCGGTCGTACTCGAGAGACCCAGTACTTC. This encodes CASSETGRTRETQYF.

Notes on this clonotype: Here the CDR3 omits its conserved ending phenylalanine or tryptophan, so a read error is the likely source. The rearrangement links TRBV7-9 to TRBJ1-5; D is uncertain. Germline V gene data show CDR1 as SEHNR and CDR2 as FQNEAQ (reference sequence). This CDR3 region has 13 residues. Trimming left V 5 bases short and J 4 bases short, with 9 bases between. This chain's CDR3 is CASSRSQNQPQHS. DNA of the CDR3: TGTGCCAGCAGCCGCAGCCAAAATCAGCCCCAGCATTCT.

Only one count was recorded for this clonotype. The rearrangement joins TRBV4-3 to TRBJ2-1; TRBD2 might be the D (5 bases). CDR1 LGHNA and CDR2 YSLEER come from the germline V gene. The CDR3 sequence is 17 residues long. The V and J ends lost 1 base and 3 bases respectively, with 16 bases between them. CDR3: CASSQGLQRRFYNEQFF. The CDR3 region has the DNA TGCGCCAGCAGCCAAGGTCTCCAGCGGAGATTCTACAATGAGCAGTTCTTC.